This TCR beta chain was observed in a study of cytomegalovirus exposure and HLA in healthy donors. The PCR ran on 60 Vbeta and 13 Jbeta primers. Measured with immunoSEQ multiplex PCR; TCRdb has only the in-frame clones, and not every one. The top ten hold approximately 1.8% of the sample, which has 130,000 to 150,000 clones, around 75% seen once. V was clipped by 5 bases and J by 4 bases, with 13 bases between them. CDR1 and CDR2 from the germline V gene are SGHTA and FQGNSA. The CDR3 spans 14 residues. On this clone: Antigen unknown.

Study-wide findings and caveats: Among TCR beta chains, those listed as cytomegalovirus-associated numbered about 150. Later on, an analysis showed TCR association rates differing by HLA locus, with DRB1 the most and HLA-C the fewest. A prior analysis recorded that most TCR beta V segments were productive about 87% or about 30% of the time. A later analysis appeared to link common viral pathogens to several of the most significant clusters.

The TCR sequence derives from a woman aged 18-30 years in good health and CMV-seronegative. Specimen: PBMCs. The chain is built from TRBV7-2 and TRBJ2-3; D is perhaps TRBD2 (6 bases). DNA of the CDR3: TGTGCCAGCAGCCCTTCCGGAGGGCCAGATACGCAGTATTTT. Protein sequence: CASSPSGGPDTQYF.